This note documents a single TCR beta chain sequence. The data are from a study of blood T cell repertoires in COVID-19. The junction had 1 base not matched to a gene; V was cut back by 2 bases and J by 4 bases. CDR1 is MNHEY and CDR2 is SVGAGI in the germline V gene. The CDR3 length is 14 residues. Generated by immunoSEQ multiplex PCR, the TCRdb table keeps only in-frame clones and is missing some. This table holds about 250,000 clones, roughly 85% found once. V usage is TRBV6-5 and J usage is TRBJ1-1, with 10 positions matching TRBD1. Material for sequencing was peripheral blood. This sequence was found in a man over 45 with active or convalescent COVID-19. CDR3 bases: TGTGCCAGCAGTTACCGACAGGGGGCCACTGAAGCTTTCTTT. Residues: CASSYRQGATEAFF.